The text below deals with one TCR beta chain. The data were obtained in a study of CD8 T cells in Susac syndrome. RNA was extracted with the RNeasy kit, and a quantity of roughly 0.5 to 1 ug was reverse transcribed using random hexamers. MiXCR, applied by TCRdb to the immunoSEQ multiplex PCR reads, yields one record per CDR3 protein. Of about 280,000 distinct CDR3 sequences listed, about 88% are singletons. The CDR3 consists of 16 residues. V dropped 4 bases and J dropped 2; count of bases not matched to a gene: 7. Germline-derived CDR1 and CDR2 are SGHDN and FVKESK. The V gene is TRBV14, the J gene TRBJ2-3, with TRBD1 matching over 9 bases. This receptor was obtained from a human donor with multiple sclerosis. Sequenced sample: CD8+ T cells from PBMCs. The CDR3 protein is CASSPRDRVFTDTQYF. As DNA, the CDR3 is TGTGCCAGCAGCCCCCGGGACAGGGTATTCACAGATACGCAGTATTTT. Together with reference TRBV14 and TRBJ2-3, the CDR3 gives the full variable domain: EAGVTQFPSHSVIEKGQTVTLRCDPISGHDNLYWYRRVMGKEIKFLLHFVKESKQDESGMPNNRFLAERTGGTYSTLKVQPAELEDSGVYFCASSPRDRVFTDTQYFGPGTRLTVL.